These 15 T cell receptor beta chains were all obtained from the same sample, sequenced in a study of T cell responses to AZD1222 COVID-19 vaccine. Some clones are missing from TCRdb's copy, which holds only in-frame ones; the method was immunoSEQ multiplex PCR. This sample yields fewer than 120,000 clones, of which over 85% are seen a single time; around 14% belongs to the top ten. The sequencing used peripheral blood, collected 28 days after the second AZD1222 dose. The receptors originated from an adult who received the AZD1222 COVID-19 vaccine.

Only a few counts were recorded for this clone. CDR3 sequence: CSARASTGNTEAFF. The CDR3 coding sequence is TGCAGCGCCCGGGCCTCGACAGGAAACACTGAAGCTTTCTTT. The chain couples TRBV29-1 to TRBJ1-1; D possibly corresponds to TRBD1 (6 bases). The CDR3 extends over 14 amino acids. V gave up 7 bases and J gave up 2 bases, with 17 bases separating them. Germline V gene sequence: CDR1 SQVTM, CDR2 ANQGSEA.

The chain is built from TRBV4-1 and TRBJ2-5; 8 nucleotides match TRBD2. With V trimmed by 1 base and J by 0 bases, 10 bases remained unmatched. This CDR3 comprises 18 residues. Germline-derived CDR1 and CDR2 are MGHRA and YSYEKL. The CDR3 DNA reads as TGCGCCAGCAGCCAAGGAGGTAATAGCGGGACTTACCAAGAGACCCAGTACTTC. Protein sequence: CASSQGGNSGTYQETQYF.

V and J are TRBV24-1 and TRBJ1-1, with unresolved D. The CDR3 covers 13 residues. V gave up 5 bases and J gave up 3 bases, with 9 bases separating them. The germline V gene has CDR1 KGHDR and CDR2 SFDVKD. The CDR3, as DNA: TGTGCCACCAGTGGTCAAAGGGACACTGAAGCTTTCTTT. It is translated as CATSGQRDTEAFF.

As DNA, the CDR3 is TGTGCCAGCAGTGAATTTAGCGGGACAGGAAAGTTCTTC. Residues: CASSEFSGTGKFF. The chain uses TRBV25-1 and TRBJ2-1; D is tentatively TRBD1 or TRBD2 (8 bases each). Germline assignment: CDR1 MGHDK and CDR2 SYGVNS. This CDR3 comprises 13 residues. Trimming took 1 base from V and 14 from J, leaving 15 bases between them.

This rearrangement joins TRBV6-1 to TRBJ2-2, with 8 bases aligning to TRBD2. Germline lookup yields CDR1 MNHNS and CDR2 SASEGT. V lost 2 bases to trimming and J lost 7 bases; unmatched junction nucleotides: 6. CDR3 length equals 15 residues. Here the CDR3 reads CASSERGGPGGELFF. For the CDR3, the DNA is TGTGCCAGCAGTGAACGCGGGGGGCCGGGCGGGGAGCTGTTTTTT.

The V and J genes are TRBV6-5 and TRBJ2-6; D is ambiguous. Germline V gene data show CDR1 as MNHEY and CDR2 as SVGAGI. Trimming removed 8 bases from V and 0 bases from J, with 5 bases in between. This CDR3 is 13 amino acids long. DNA for the CDR3: TGTGCCAGCCAGTACTCTGGGGCCAACGTCCTGACTTTC. This encodes CASQYSGANVLTF.

This rearrangement joins TRBV11-1 to TRBJ2-3, with 7 bases identical to TRBD2. V shed 4 bases, J shed 3 bases, and the junction held 10 bases outside the gene matches. CDR3 length: 16 residues. The V gene's germline CDR1 is SGHAT and CDR2 FQDESV (reference sequence). CDR3 DNA: TGTGCCAGCAGCTCCGGAGCGGGGCCGGTGACAGATACGCAGTATTTT. Translated, it gives CASSSGAGPVTDTQYF.

The chain recombines TRBV27 with TRBJ2-1; 7 nucleotides match TRBD1. The CDR3 has 14 amino acids. Germline CDR1 MNHEY, CDR2 SMNVEV (reference sequence). V was pared by 5 bases and J by 6 bases, with 7 bases of the junction left unmatched. CDR3 protein: CASSTGTVVNEQFF. The CDR3 nucleotides are TGTGCCAGCAGTACGGGGACAGTTGTCAATGAGCAGTTCTTC.

The table lists this clone with a few counts. The genes are TRBV6-5 and TRBJ2-7; D gene uncertain. Germline loops: CDR1 MNHEY, CDR2 SVGAGI. V lost 0 bases to trimming and J lost 2 bases, with 14 bases between them. The CDR3 sequence is 16 residues long. The CDR3 DNA follows: TGTGCCAGCAGTTACTCGTCGAATGCCCCACCCTACGAGCAGTACTTC. Translation gives CASSYSSNAPPYEQYF.

Concerning this clone itself: The sample contains more than one DNA sequence encoding this CDR3. The genes are TRBV5-4 and TRBJ1-4; 9 bases align to TRBD1. Germline assignment: CDR1 SGHNT and CDR2 YYREEE (reference sequence). This CDR3 has 15 amino acids. V lost 1 base, J lost 5 bases, and 3 bases stayed unmatched. The CDR3 region has the DNA TGTGCCAGCAGCTTGCTAGGACAGGGGAATGAAAAACTGTTTTTT. Translated: CASSLLGQGNEKLFF.

The chain combines TRBV19 with TRBJ2-7; D unresolved. The CDR3 runs 16 residues. CDR1 is LNHDA, CDR2 SQIVND, per germline (reference sequence). Trimming cost V 1 base and J 0 bases, with 13 bases left between them. The CDR3 reads CASSIGVRPSSYEQYF. For the CDR3, the DNA is TGTGCCAGTAGTATAGGAGTTCGGCCGAGCTCCTACGAGCAGTACTTC.

This chain links TRBV5-1 with TRBJ2-2; D may be TRBD1 (6 bases). CDR3 length: 16 residues. V was shortened by 0 bases and J by 4 bases, with 13 bases between the two germline ends. CDR1 is SGHRS and CDR2 is YFSETQ in the germline V gene. CDR3 DNA sequence: TGCGCCAGCAGCTTGGGACAGGTAGTGGGCACCGGGGAGCTGTTTTTT. It is translated as CASSLGQVVGTGELFF.

Here the CDR3 DNA reads TGTGCCAGCAGCCGCCCTAGCGGTTCGTACAATGAGCAGTTCTTC. Its protein is CASSRPSGSYNEQFF. This rearrangement joins TRBV13 to TRBJ2-1; TRBD2 aligns across 7 bases. The germline V gene encodes CDR1 PRHDT and CDR2 FYEKMQ (reference sequence). CDR3 length equals 15 residues. After removal of 5 bases from V and 4 bases from J, the junction contained 8 bases not matched to a gene.

This chain uses TRBV5-1 with TRBJ2-2, with D maybe TRBD1 (5 bases). V was pared by 1 base and J by 4 bases, with 8 bases between. The CDR3 sequence is 14 residues long. CDR1 is SGHRS and CDR2 is YFSETQ in the germline V gene. CDR3 amino acids: CASSLQGGTGELFF. DNA of the CDR3: TGCGCCAGCAGCTTGCAGGGTGGCACCGGGGAGCTGTTTTTT. Variable domain in full (rest from reference TRBV5-1 and TRBJ2-2): KAGVTQTPRYLIKTRGQQVTLSCSPISGHRSVSWYQQTPGQGLQFLFEYFSETQRNKGNFPGRFSGRQFSNSRSEMNVSTLELGDSALYLCASSLQGGTGELFFGEGSRLTVL.

This chain connects TRBV28 to TRBJ1-6, with 7 bases that match TRBD1. CDR3 length equals 16 residues. Per the germline V gene, CDR1 is MDHEN and CDR2 is SYDVKM. Trimming cost V 6 bases and J 4 bases; bases outside gene matches: 9. The CDR3 DNA follows: TGTGCCAGCAGCCTCAGGGGGTACCGGTATAATTCACCCCTCCACTTT. This codes for CASSLRGYRYNSPLHF.